This is a list of T cell receptor beta chains from one sample in a study of T cell changes during pregnancy in multiple sclerosis. The data were produced by immunoSEQ multiplex PCR, yet TCRdb's version contains in-frame clones alone and is incomplete. The repertoire has approximately 110,000 clones, roughly 90% of them found once; the top ten carry about 1.5%. This specimen consisted of peripheral blood, obtained in the third trimester of pregnancy. Receptors originate from a female donor with multiple sclerosis, enrolled in a pregnancy study. Both conserved end residues are part of each CDR3. The D gene is left open where the match is weak.

TRBV19	TRBD1	TRBJ1-5	CASSAQGASGNQPQHF	TGTGCCAGTAGTGCACAGGGGGCATCGGGCAATCAGCCCCAGCATTTT
TRBV27	TRBD1	TRBJ2-3	CASSFSPGQGVTDTQYF	TGTGCCAGCAGTTTCTCACCGGGACAGGGGGTGACAGATACGCAGTATTTT
TRBV5-6	NA	TRBJ1-6	CASSPDGQGGNSPLHF	TGTGCCAGCAGCCCTGACGGACAAGGTGGAAATTCACCCCTCCACTTT
TRBV6-6	TRBD2	TRBJ2-7	CATGSSGRYEQYF	TGTGCCACCGGGAGTAGCGGGAGATACGAGCAGTACTTC
TRBV30	TRBD1	TRBJ2-1	CAWSGTGVNEQFF	TGTGCCTGGAGTGGGACAGGGGTTAATGAGCAGTTCTTC
TRBV18	TRBD1	TRBJ1-5	CASSPQGAGNQPQHF	TGTGCCAGCTCACCACAGGGGGCAGGCAATCAGCCCCAGCATTTT
TRBV11-2	NA	TRBJ2-1	CASSHLGQSKDYEQFF	TGTGCCAGCAGCCACCTGGGACAATCAAAAGACTATGAGCAGTTCTTC
TRBV14	NA	TRBJ1-2	CASSQDTMAAGSDYGYTF	TGTGCCAGCAGCCAAGATACAATGGCAGCCGGGTCCGACTATGGCTACACCTTC
TRBV11-2	TRBD2	TRBJ2-1	CASSLIAGGPNNEQFF	TGTGCCAGCAGCTTAATAGCGGGAGGGCCAAACAATGAGCAGTTCTTC
TRBV30	NA	TRBJ1-3	CAWDRYSGNTIYF	TGTGCCTGGGACAGGTACTCTGGAAACACCATATATTTT
TRBV27	NA	TRBJ1-1	CASSFQWNTEAFF	TGTGCCAGCAGTTTCCAGTGGAACACTGAAGCTTTCTTT
TRBV30	TRBD2	TRBJ2-2	CAWRGGRTGELFF	TGTGCCTGGAGGGGGGGGAGAACCGGGGAGCTGTTTTTT
TRBV6-5	NA	TRBJ1-5	CASSYGWNQPQHF	TGTGCCAGCAGTTACGGCTGGAATCAGCCCCAGCATTTT
TRBV11-3	NA	TRBJ2-6	CASSPGGANVLTF	TGTGCCAGCAGCCCCGGGGGGGCCAACGTCCTGACTTTC